Listed here is a single TCR beta chain. Its specificity is unknown. 13 Jbeta primers and 60 Vbeta primers were used for the PCR. Sequencing was performed with immunoSEQ multiplex PCR; in TCRdb, only in-frame clones are kept and a portion is missing. The table includes 170,000 or so clones, more than 60% detected once. The data originate from a study of cytomegalovirus exposure and HLA in healthy donors. As for the study in general: Some 85 million unique TCRs, all from HLA-typed donors, were included in an early release of the data.

The CDR3 has 13 residues. Germline CDR1 SNHLY, CDR2 FYNNEI. Overall study findings and caveats: Overall, approximately 180 TCR beta chains were annotated as cytomegalovirus-associated. Data from an earlier analysis indicated that most TCR beta V segments were productive either about 90% or about 30% of the time.

The chain joins TRBV2 to TRBJ2-5, with 8 bases aligning to TRBD1. TRBJ2-7 matches the DNA end more closely, so the J call is doubtful. What was sequenced was PBMCs. The TCR was taken from a woman aged 60-70 years in good health and CMV-seropositive. Written as DNA, the CDR3 is TGTGCCAGCAGTGAGCAGGGGGCCCACGAGCAGTACTTC. This codes for CASSEQGAHEQYF.